Sequencing of this T cell receptor beta chain was carried out in a study of T cell changes during pregnancy in multiple sclerosis. TCRdb's copy holds only in-frame clones and misses some; the assay was immunoSEQ multiplex PCR. The sample holds about 68,000 clones, 91% seen once. This clone showed up just a few times. CDR1 and CDR2 from the germline V gene are LGHNT and FRNRAP. With V trimmed by 0 bases and J by 3 bases, 20 bases remained unmatched. CDR3 length: 21 residues. Specimen: peripheral blood, collected in the first trimester of pregnancy. This TCR derives from a female donor with multiple sclerosis, enrolled in a pregnancy study. The chain uses TRBV12-5 and TRBJ1-5; 7 bases are shared with TRBD1. The CDR3 sequence: CASGLVEFGQVPLRPNQPQHF. CDR3 sequence (DNA): TGTGCTAGTGGTTTGGTGGAGTTCGGACAGGTCCCACTCAGGCCCAATCAGCCCCAGCATTTT.